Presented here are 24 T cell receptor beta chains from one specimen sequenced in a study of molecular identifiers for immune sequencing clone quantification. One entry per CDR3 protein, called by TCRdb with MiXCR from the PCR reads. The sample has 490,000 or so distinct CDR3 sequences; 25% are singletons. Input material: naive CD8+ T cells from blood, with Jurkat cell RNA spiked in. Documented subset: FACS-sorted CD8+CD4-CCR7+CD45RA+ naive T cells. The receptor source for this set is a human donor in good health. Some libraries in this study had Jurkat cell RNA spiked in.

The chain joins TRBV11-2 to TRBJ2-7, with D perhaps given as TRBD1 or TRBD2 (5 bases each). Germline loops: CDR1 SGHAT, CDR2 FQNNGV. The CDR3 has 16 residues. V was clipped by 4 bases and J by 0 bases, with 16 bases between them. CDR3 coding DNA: TGTGCCAGCAGCTCCCCGGGGCGGATGAGCTCCTACGAGCAGTACTTC. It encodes CASSSPGRMSSYEQYF.

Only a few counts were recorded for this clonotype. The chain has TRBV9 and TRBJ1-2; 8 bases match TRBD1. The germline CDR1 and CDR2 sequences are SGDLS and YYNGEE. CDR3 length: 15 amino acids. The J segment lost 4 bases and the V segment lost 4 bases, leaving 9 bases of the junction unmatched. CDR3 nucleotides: TGTGCCAGCAGCCCATTAACAGGGGGGAGCTATGGCTACACCTTC. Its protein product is CASSPLTGGSYGYTF.

CDR3 bases: TGTGCCAGTAGTACCCTCGGTAGAGGCAGCTACAATGAGCAGTTCTTC. This encodes CASSTLGRGSYNEQFF. The V and J genes are TRBV19 and TRBJ2-1; D unclear. Germline lookup yields CDR1 LNHDA and CDR2 SQIVND (reference sequence). The germline V and J ends were trimmed by 4 bases and 3 bases, with 16 bases remaining between them. This CDR3 region has 16 residues.

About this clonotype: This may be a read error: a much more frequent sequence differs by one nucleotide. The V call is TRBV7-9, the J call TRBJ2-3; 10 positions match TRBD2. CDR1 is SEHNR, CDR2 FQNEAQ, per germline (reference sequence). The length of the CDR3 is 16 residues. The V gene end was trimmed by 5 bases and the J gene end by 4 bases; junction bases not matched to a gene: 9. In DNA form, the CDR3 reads TGTGCCAGCAGCCGGACTAGCGGTCTTCTCGCAGATACGCAGTATTTT. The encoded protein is CASSRTSGLLADTQYF.

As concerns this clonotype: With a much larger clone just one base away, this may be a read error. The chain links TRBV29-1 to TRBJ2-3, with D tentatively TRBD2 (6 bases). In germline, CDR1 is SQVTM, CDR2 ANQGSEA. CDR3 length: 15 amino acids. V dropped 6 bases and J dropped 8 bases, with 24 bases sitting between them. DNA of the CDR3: TGCAGCGTCTCGAGGCCAGGGTGGGAGGCAGTTACGCAGTATTTT. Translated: CSVSRPGWEAVTQYF.

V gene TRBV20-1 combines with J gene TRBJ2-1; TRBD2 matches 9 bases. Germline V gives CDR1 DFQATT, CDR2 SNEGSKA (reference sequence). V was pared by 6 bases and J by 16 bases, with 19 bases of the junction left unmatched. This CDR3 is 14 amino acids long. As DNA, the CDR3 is TGCAGTGCCGCGTCGATCCTTAGCGGGAGCCCCGCCTTCTTC. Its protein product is CSAASILSGSPAFF.

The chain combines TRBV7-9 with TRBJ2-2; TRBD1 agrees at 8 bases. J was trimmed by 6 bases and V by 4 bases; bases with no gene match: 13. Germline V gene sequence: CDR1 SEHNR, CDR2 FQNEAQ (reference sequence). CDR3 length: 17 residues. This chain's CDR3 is CASSSAELTGVPGELFF. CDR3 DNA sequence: TGTGCCAGCAGCTCCGCTGAGTTGACAGGGGTTCCCGGGGAGCTGTTTTTT.

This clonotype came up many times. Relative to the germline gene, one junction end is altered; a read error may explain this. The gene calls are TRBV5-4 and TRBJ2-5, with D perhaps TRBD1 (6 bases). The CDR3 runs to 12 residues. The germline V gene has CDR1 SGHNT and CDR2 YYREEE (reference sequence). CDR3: CASSLEDSPVEF. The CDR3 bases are TGTGCCAGCAGCTTGGAGGACAGCCCCGTGGAATTC.

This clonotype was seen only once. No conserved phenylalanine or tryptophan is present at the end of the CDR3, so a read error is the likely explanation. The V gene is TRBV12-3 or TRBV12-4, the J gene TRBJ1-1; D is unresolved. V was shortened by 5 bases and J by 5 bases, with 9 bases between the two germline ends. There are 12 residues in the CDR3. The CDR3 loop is CASSLGRTEAFS. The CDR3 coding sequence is TGTGCCAGCAGTCTAGGGAGAACTGAAGCTTTCTCT.

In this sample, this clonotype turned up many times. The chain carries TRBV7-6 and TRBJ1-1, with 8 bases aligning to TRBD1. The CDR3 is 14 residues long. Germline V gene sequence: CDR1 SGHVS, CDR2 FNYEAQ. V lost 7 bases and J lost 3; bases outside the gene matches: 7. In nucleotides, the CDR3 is TGTGCCAGCACCTCAGGGGGCGCGGACACTGAAGCTTTCTTT. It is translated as CASTSGGADTEAFF.

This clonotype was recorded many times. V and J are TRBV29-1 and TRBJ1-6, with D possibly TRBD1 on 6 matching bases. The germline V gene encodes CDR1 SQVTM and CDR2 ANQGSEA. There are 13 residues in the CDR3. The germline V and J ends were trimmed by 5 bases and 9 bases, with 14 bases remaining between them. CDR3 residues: CSVSDRSGSPLHF. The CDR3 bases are TGCAGCGTTTCGGACAGATCAGGTTCACCCCTCCACTTT. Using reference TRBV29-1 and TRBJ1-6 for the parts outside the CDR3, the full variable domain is SAVISQKPSRDICQRGTSLTIQCQVDSQVTMMFWYRQQPGQSLTLIATANQGSEATYESGFVIDKFPISRPNLTFSTLTVSNMSPEDSSIYLCSVSDRSGSPLHFGNGTRLTVT.

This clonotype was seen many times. Here the CDR3 reads CASSYTGLAGPGFF. CDR3 bases: TGTGCCAGCAGTTACACAGGACTAGCGGGGCCGGGGTTCTTC. V gene TRBV6-2 or TRBV6-3 combines with J gene TRBJ2-1; TRBD2 agrees at 12 bases. CDR1 and CDR2 (germline): MNHEY, SVGEGT. V shed 2 bases and J 15 bases; nucleotides not matched to a gene: 8. This CDR3 comprises 14 residues.

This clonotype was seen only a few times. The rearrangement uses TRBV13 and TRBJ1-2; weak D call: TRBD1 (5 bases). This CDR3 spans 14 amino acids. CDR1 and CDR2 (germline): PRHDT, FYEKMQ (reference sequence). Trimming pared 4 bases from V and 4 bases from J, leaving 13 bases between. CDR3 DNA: TGTGCCAGCAGCTCCCACGGGACTCTCTATGGCTACACCTTC. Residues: CASSSHGTLYGYTF.

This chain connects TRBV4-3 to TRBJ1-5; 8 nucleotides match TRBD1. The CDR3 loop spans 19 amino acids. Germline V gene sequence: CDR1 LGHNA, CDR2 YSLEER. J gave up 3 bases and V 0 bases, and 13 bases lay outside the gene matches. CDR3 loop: CASSQDLGTGTGYNQPQHF. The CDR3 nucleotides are TGCGCCAGCAGCCAAGATTTGGGGACCGGGACAGGATACAATCAGCCCCAGCATTTT.

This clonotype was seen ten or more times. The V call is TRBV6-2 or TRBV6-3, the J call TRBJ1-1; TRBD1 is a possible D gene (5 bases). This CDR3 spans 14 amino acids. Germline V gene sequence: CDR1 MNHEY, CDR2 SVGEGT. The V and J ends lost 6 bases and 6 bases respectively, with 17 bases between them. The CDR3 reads CASRAGTAFSEAFF. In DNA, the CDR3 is TGTGCCAGCAGGGCCGGGACGGCCTTCTCTGAAGCTTTCTTT.

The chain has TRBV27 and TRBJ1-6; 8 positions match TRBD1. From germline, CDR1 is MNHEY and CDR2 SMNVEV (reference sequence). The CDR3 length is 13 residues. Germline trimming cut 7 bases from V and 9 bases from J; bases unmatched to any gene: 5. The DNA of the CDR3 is TGTGCCAGCAAAGGACAGGGTTTTTCACCCCTCCACTTT. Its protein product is CASKGQGFSPLHF.

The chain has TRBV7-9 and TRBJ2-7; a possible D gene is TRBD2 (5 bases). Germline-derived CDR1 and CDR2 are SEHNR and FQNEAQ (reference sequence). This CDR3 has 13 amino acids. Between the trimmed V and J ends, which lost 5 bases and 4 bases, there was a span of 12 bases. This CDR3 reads CASSAGPFYEQYF. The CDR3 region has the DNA TGTGCCAGCAGCGCGGGTCCGTTTTACGAGCAGTACTTC.

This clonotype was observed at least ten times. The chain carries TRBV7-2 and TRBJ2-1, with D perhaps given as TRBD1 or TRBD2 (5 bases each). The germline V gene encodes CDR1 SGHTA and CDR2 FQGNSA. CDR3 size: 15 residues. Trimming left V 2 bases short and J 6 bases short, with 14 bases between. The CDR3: CASSLSPGRRNEQFF. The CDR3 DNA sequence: TGTGCCAGCAGCTTATCTCCGGGACGGCGCAATGAGCAGTTCTTC.

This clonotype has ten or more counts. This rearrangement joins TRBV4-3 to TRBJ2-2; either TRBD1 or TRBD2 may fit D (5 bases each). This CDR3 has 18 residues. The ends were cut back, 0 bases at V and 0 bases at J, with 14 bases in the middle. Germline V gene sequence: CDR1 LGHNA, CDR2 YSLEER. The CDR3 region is CASSQESGAGSNTGELFF. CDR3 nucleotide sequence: TGCGCCAGCAGCCAAGAATCCGGGGCAGGGTCGAACACCGGGGAGCTGTTTTTT.

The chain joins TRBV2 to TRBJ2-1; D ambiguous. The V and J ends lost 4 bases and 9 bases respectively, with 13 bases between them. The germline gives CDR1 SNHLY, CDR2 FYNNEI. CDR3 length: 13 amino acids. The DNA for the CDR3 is TGTGCCAGCAGTGGAGTGTCTGGGTCTGAGCAGTTCTTC. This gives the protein CASSGVSGSEQFF.

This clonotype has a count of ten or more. The DNA of the CDR3 is TGTGCCAGCAGCTTAGGACGTGTAGGCTCTGGGGCCAACGTCCTGACTTTC. As protein: CASSLGRVGSGANVLTF. This chain connects TRBV7-6 to TRBJ2-6; unclear D gene. The germline V gene has CDR1 SGHVS and CDR2 FNYEAQ. Between the trimmed V and J ends, which lost 1 base and 0 bases, there was a span of 10 bases. The CDR3 consists of 17 residues.

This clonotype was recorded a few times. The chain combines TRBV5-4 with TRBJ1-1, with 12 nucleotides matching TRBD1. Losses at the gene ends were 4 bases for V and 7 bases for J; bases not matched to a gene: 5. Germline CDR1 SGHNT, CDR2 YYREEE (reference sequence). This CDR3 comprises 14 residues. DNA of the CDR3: TGTGCCAGCAGCCTGGGACAGGGGGCTTATGAAGCTTTCTTT. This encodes CASSLGQGAYEAFF.

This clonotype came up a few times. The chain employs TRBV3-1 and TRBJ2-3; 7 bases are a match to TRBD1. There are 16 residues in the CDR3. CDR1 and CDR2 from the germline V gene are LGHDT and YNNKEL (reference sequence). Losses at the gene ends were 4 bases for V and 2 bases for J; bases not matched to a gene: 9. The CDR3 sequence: CASSLLWDSSTDTQYF. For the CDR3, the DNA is TGTGCCAGCAGCCTACTCTGGGACAGCTCCACAGATACGCAGTATTTT.

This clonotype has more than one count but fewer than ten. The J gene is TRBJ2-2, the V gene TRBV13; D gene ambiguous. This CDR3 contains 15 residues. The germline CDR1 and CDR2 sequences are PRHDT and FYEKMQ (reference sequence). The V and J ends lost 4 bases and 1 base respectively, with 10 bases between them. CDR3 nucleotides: TGTGCCAGCAGCTCCGAGACTGAGAACACCGGGGAGCTGTTTTTT. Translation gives CASSSETENTGELFF.